This T cell receptor beta chain was recorded in a study of OX40 agonist ivuxolimab in advanced cancers. Broadly, across the study: The costimulatory receptor OX40 (CD134) was targeted by ivuxolimab, a fully human IgG2 agonistic monoclonal antibody. Partial responses occurred in three dose-escalation patients, of whom one had hepatocellular carcinoma and two had cutaneous melanoma. The dose-escalation cohort was about 87% male with a mean age of 60 years, ranging from roughly 23 to 80. Intravenous ivuxolimab was administered to patients every 2 weeks at six dose levels: 0.01, 0.1, 0.3, 1.5, 3 and 10 mg/kg. The point of sequencing TCRbeta in the periphery was to test whether ivuxolimab changed TCR sequence diversity and drove clonal T-cell expansion. The paper describes the monotherapy dose-escalation part (N = 52 patients) of the phase I trial of ivuxolimab. Patients were allowed to have had prior anti-PD-1, anti-PD-L1 or anti-CTLA-4 therapy, and 40% to 45% of the dose-escalation patients had been treated with checkpoint inhibitors. Of the approximately 54 dose-escalation patients, hepatocellular carcinoma was present in about 19, melanoma in around 15, renal cell carcinoma in 9 and head and neck cancer in 9.

The trial excluded patients who had a history of autoimmune disease or who were on systemic immunosuppression. In every dose cohort, peripheral blood was drawn for TCR sequencing at baseline, cycle 4 day 1, and cycle 7 day 1. The samples were taken from a phase I, first-in-human, multicenter, open-label dose-escalation trial of ivuxolimab. The trial enrolled adults with locally advanced or metastatic head and neck squamous cell, hepatocellular, melanoma or renal cell carcinoma. CD4+ and CD8+ T cells were sorted separately from peripheral blood before TCR sequencing. There are 17 amino acids in the CDR3, from cysteine to phenylalanine inclusive. Just CDR3 DNA is preserved here, 51 bases in frame from base 1. In the germline V gene (reference sequence), CDR1 corresponds to SGHNT and CDR2 to YYREEE. Relative to germline, V is missing 2 bases and J is missing 6 bases, with 11 bases of the junction outside any gene match.

The research as a whole found: After ivuxolimab, more expanded clones were found on average in CD8+ T cells than in CD4+ T cells. Which antigens the clonally expanded peripheral T cells were specific for was not determined. Low levels of normalized T-cell clonal expansion were also seen in some nonresponding patients. Clonal expansion of both CD4+ and CD8+ blood T cells was observed from baseline to week 6 at doses 0.1 to 3.0 mg/kg. In partial responders in the 0.1-3.0 mg/kg groups, normalized peripheral clonal expansion was found to be among the lowest, especially among CD8+ T cells.

Genomic DNA was extracted from sorted cells for sequencing of the TCRbeta CDR3 region. The immunoSEQ Assay was used to sequence the TCRbeta CDR3 regions. The source is immuneACCESS, and TCRdb retained only in-frame sequences with V and J called. Part of the clones is not carried over; for the studies checked, unresolved V genes explain less than half of this, and the remainder is unexplained. The sample profile shows around 53,000 clones; 93% of them were found once. 15% to 20% of the sample is taken by the ten largest. This clone was seen just once. Its recognized antigen is unknown. The record has no base qualities; no much larger clone is one base away.

The V and J genes are TRBV5-4 and TRBJ2-7; 13 central nucleotides agree with TRBD2. Here the sequenced sample was CD4+ or CD8+ T cells sorted from blood, taken in a trial of the OX40 agonist ivuxolimab. The clonotype was recovered from an adult with an advanced solid tumor such as melanoma, head and neck, liver or kidney cancer. In nucleotides, the sequence is TGTGCCAGCAGCTTCCAATTACTAGCGGGAGGGCCGGGCGAGCAGTACTTC. This gives the protein CASSFQLLAGGPGEQYF.